This section outlines one TCR beta chain sequence together with its context. Antigen specificity is unknown. These data originate in a study of cytomegalovirus exposure and HLA in healthy donors. General study results and limits: Reported performance of the classifier showed diagnosis of cytomegalovirus status with high specificity and sensitivity. A subsequent analysis found that TCR clusters from the first cohort also tended to co-occur in the approximately 130 validation repertoires, with 94% of cluster scores above 0. The study flagged some 180 TCR beta chains as cytomegalovirus-associated.

V dropped 1 base and J dropped 0 bases, with 8 bases sitting between them. Germline CDR1 and CDR2: SGHTA and FQGNSA. The CDR3 covers 15 residues. TCRdb's copy holds only in-frame clones and misses some; the assay was immunoSEQ multiplex PCR. This table has roughly 80,000 clones, around 94% appearing once. Source material: PBMCs. This receptor was taken from a woman aged 18 to 35 in good health and CMV-seropositive. The chain carries TRBV7-2 and TRBJ2-3; D remains unclear. This CDR3 reads CASSLVVTSTDTQYF. The CDR3 nucleotides read TGTGCCAGCAGCTTAGTAGTGACTAGCACAGATACGCAGTATTTT.